This T cell receptor (beta chain) originates from a study of shared clonotypes between healthy human individuals. Study conclusions and caveats: Among donors, the sharing of clonotypes was expected to be influenced by sequencing depth. A reduction in generation probabilities was seen for non-shared clonotypes relative to those shared by all four donors.

Note on this clone: The antigen is not known.

Germline values: CDR1 MGHDK, CDR2 SYGVNS. The CDR3 has 18 amino acids. V lost 2 bases and J 2 bases, leaving 19 bases between the germline ends. Assay used: immunoSEQ multiplex PCR; TCRdb lists only in-frame clones, some missing. The table has about 180,000 clones, around 93% seen once. This sequence joins TRBV25-1 and TRBJ1-3; D perhaps matches TRBD1 (6 bases). This TCR was sampled from a woman aged 25 to 39 in good health. Sequenced sample: naive CD4+ T cells sorted from blood. Subset meaning: CD45RA+ positively selected. The CDR3, as DNA: TGTGCCAGCAGTGAAGGGGGCAAACAGGTTCATACTGGAAACACCATATATTTT. Its protein is CASSEGGKQVHTGNTIYF.